This paragraph reports one T cell receptor (beta chain). These data originate in a study of blood T cell repertoires in COVID-19. About the research overall: COVID-19 samples collected from the United States, Italy and Spain covered acute and convalescent phases. PBMCs, B-cell-depleted T cells, or T cells provided the cDNA or gDNA that made up the material.

This CDR3 spans 14 amino acids. The ends were cut back, 2 bases at V and 5 bases at J, with 12 bases in the middle. CDR1 is SGHTA, CDR2 FQGNSA, per germline. Original handling: Amplification with reference gene primers provided the estimates of nucleated cell counts. Assay used: immunoSEQ multiplex PCR; TCRdb lists only in-frame clones, some missing. V, J and clone size are those of that table, while D and trimming were read from the DNA. The sample holds about 100,000 clones, around 90% seen once. Sequencing was done on a sample of peripheral blood. V usage is TRBV7-2 and J usage is TRBJ2-5; D perhaps matches TRBD2 (6 bases). This clonotype originated in a human donor in a cohort sampled during active COVID-19. CDR3 sequence (DNA): TGTGCCAGCAGCTTACTAGGAGGGTGGGAGACCCAGTACTTC. Translating it yields CASSLLGGWETQYF.